These 26 T cell receptor beta chains were sequenced from one sample in a study of graft-versus-host responses after intestinal transplantation. Stimulators, around 200,000 irradiated and violet-dye-labeled cells, were plated with around 200,000 CFSE-labeled responder cells. TCRdb keeps only in-frame clones here, not all; method: immunoSEQ multiplex PCR. The sample has some 9,800 clones, around 33% seen once; the top ten hold 13%. This sample comprised alloreactive CD8+ T cells from a mixed lymphocyte reaction culture, obtained before intestinal transplant. Subset defined: CFSE-low proliferating T cells sorted from approximately 6-day pre-transplant mixed lymphocyte reaction (GvH or HvG direction). The receptors stem from a human patient who received an intestinal transplant.

The rearrangement links TRBV6-1 to TRBJ1-2, with D perhaps matching TRBD1 (5 bases). In germline, CDR1 is MNHNS, CDR2 SASEGT. The CDR3 loop spans 13 amino acids. V was cut by 5 bases and J by 4 bases, with 11 bases left in between. This CDR3 reads CASSLQGVYGYTF. CDR3 nucleotide sequence: TGTGCCAGCAGTCTTCAGGGTGTCTATGGCTACACCTTC.

The table lists this clone with a few counts. V and J are TRBV11-3 and TRBJ2-1; 7 bases fit TRBD1. Germline V gene data show CDR1 as SGHNT and CDR2 as YENEEA. The J segment lost 8 bases and the V segment lost 5 bases, leaving 12 bases of the junction unmatched. CDR3 length equals 15 residues. The CDR3 DNA follows: TGTGCCAGCAGCCGTCACCGAACAGGGGTGGATGAGCAGTTCTTC. This gives the protein CASSRHRTGVDEQFF. The full variable domain, completed using reference TRBV11-3 and TRBJ2-1, is EAGVVQSPRYKIIEKKQPVAFWCNPISGHNTLYWYLQNLGQGPELLIRYENEEAVDDSQLPKDRFSAERLKGVDSTLKIQPAELGDSAVYLCASSRHRTGVDEQFFGPGTRLTVL.

The CDR3 loop reads CSVEAGTDYNEQFF. The CDR3, as DNA: TGCAGCGTTGAGGCCGGGACAGACTACAATGAGCAGTTCTTC. This rearrangement joins TRBV29-1 to TRBJ2-1; 7 positions agree with TRBD1. There are 14 residues in the CDR3. V lost 3 bases and J lost 3; bases outside the gene matches: 5. CDR1 and CDR2 from the germline V gene are SQVTM and ANQGSEA.

This clone was seen a few times. This chain links TRBV18 with TRBJ1-1; 7 nucleotides match TRBD1. The CDR3 runs to 16 residues. The J segment lost 1 base and the V segment lost 0 bases, leaving 5 bases of the junction unmatched. From germline, CDR1 is KGHSH and CDR2 LQKENI. DNA for the CDR3: TGTGCCAGCTCACCACCGCTCCGGGACAGGAACACTGAAGCTTTCTTT. It codes for CASSPPLRDRNTEAFF. Combining the CDR3 with reference TRBV18 and TRBJ1-1 gives the whole variable domain NAGVMQNPRHLVRRRGQEARLRCSPMKGHSHVYWYRQLPEEGLKFMVYLQKENIIDESGMPKERFSAEFPKEGPSILRIQQVVRGDSAAYFCASSPPLRDRNTEAFFGQGTRLTVV.

By share, this clone ranks as medium-sized. V and J are TRBV7-9 and TRBJ2-7; no definite D call. This CDR3 has 12 residues. Germline V gene data show CDR1 as SEHNR and CDR2 as FQNEAQ (reference sequence). V dropped 1 base and J dropped 3 bases, with 4 bases sitting between them. For the CDR3, the DNA is TGTGCCAGCAGCTTAGTAGACTACGAGCAGTACTTC. Protein product: CASSLVDYEQYF.

This clone was observed a handful of times. The chain has TRBV19 and TRBJ2-1, with TRBD1 identical over 7 bases. The CDR3 totals 16 residues. V gave up 6 bases and J gave up 3 bases; unmatched junction bases: 11. Per the germline V gene, CDR1 is LNHDA and CDR2 is SQIVND (reference sequence). The CDR3 bases are TGTGCCAGTAGCGGCGACAGGGACCCCTTCTACAATGAGCAGTTCTTC. Translating gives CASSGDRDPFYNEQFF.

The chain recombines TRBV4-1 with TRBJ1-1; TRBD1 matches 9 bases. The V segment lost 5 bases and the J segment 3 bases; nucleotides outside the gene matches: 16. CDR3 length equals 18 residues. Germline-derived CDR1 and CDR2 are MGHRA and YSYEKL. CDR3 coding DNA: TGCGCCAGCAGCTCATTTCCTCGGGACAGGGAAAGGGACACTGAAGCTTTCTTT. It is translated as CASSSFPRDRERDTEAFF.

In its sample, this clone ranks as medium-sized. This chain connects TRBV6-1 to TRBJ2-2; D perhaps matches TRBD2 (6 bases). V was pared by 6 bases and J by 6 bases, with 17 bases between. Germline CDR1 is MNHNS and CDR2 is SASEGT. The CDR3 is 15 residues long. CDR3: CASRSGQGGSGELFF. CDR3 DNA: TGTGCCAGCAGGAGCGGGCAGGGAGGTTCCGGGGAGCTGTTTTTT.

V is TRBV12-1 and J is TRBJ2-1; the table's D call TRBD1 went unverified against the DNA. TRBV12-1 is marked as a pseudogene. CDR3 length: 16 amino acids. The CDR3, as DNA: TGTGCCAGCAGCTTAGACAGGGTCCGACACGGGAATGAGCAGTTCTTC. Translation: CASSLDRVRHGNEQFF.

In its sample, this clone is medium-sized (0.01 to 0.1%). Compared with germline, one end of the junction differs, possibly owing to a read error. The V gene is TRBV5-1, the J gene TRBJ2-5; TRBD2 is a possible D gene (6 bases). This CDR3 region has 13 residues. Germline loops: CDR1 SGHRS, CDR2 YFSETQ. The CDR3, as DNA: TGCGCCAGCAGCTTGGCCGGTAGCGGCGGGTGGGACTTC. It codes for CASSLAGSGGWDF.

Turning to this clone: A junction boundary mismatches the germline segment, possibly from a read error. The chain joins TRBV7-9 to TRBJ2-1, with 8 bases fitting TRBD2. This CDR3 spans 16 amino acids. Germline lookup yields CDR1 SEHNR and CDR2 FQNEAQ (reference sequence). The chain's CDR3 is CVSSLGSGRFHNEQFF. CDR3 nucleotides: TGTGTCAGCAGCTTGGGGAGCGGGAGATTTCACAATGAGCAGTTCTTC.

The V call is TRBV4-1, the J call TRBJ1-2; TRBD1 matches 12 bases. Germline V gives CDR1 MGHRA, CDR2 YSYEKL. V lost 4 bases and J lost 4; bases outside the gene matches: 13. The CDR3 is 18 residues long. Here the CDR3 DNA reads TGCGCCAGCAGCCTAATACCGGGACAGGGGGCGCGAGGCTATGGCTACACCTTC. Its protein is CASSLIPGQGARGYGYTF.

The chain has TRBV4-2 and TRBJ2-1; 7 nucleotides line up with TRBD1. Trimming cost V 1 base and J 3 bases; bases outside gene matches: 9. The CDR3 sequence is 17 residues long. Germline loops: CDR1 LGHNA, CDR2 YNFKEQ. The DNA of the CDR3 is TGTGCCAGCAGCCAAGTCAACCCGGCAGGGGGCTACAATGAGCAGTTCTTC. As protein: CASSQVNPAGGYNEQFF.

The chain has TRBV28 and TRBJ2-5, with 9 bases aligning to TRBD2. The CDR3 covers 15 residues. Looked up from germline, CDR1 is MDHEN and CDR2 is SYDVKM. The junction had 9 bases not matched to a gene; V was cut back by 6 bases and J by 4 bases. CDR3 DNA sequence: TGTGCCAGCAGCCCATATGGCGGGAGGGGAGAGACCCAGTACTTC. Amino acid sequence: CASSPYGGRGETQYF.

This clone is classed as medium-sized. The genes are TRBV5-1 and TRBJ2-3, with a possible D match to TRBD2 (7 bases). Per the germline V gene, CDR1 is SGHRS and CDR2 is YFSETQ. This CDR3 is built from 15 residues. V gave up 2 bases and J gave up 6 bases, with 16 bases separating them. The CDR3 sequence is CASSLRGRAGDTQYF. DNA of the CDR3: TGCGCCAGCAGCTTAAGGGGGAGGGCCGGGGATACGCAGTATTTT.

In its sample, this clone was seen a few times. The gene calls are TRBV4-1 and TRBJ1-3, with D possibly matching TRBD1 (5 bases). Germline V gene lookup returns CDR1 MGHRA and CDR2 YSYEKL. V lost 6 bases and J 1 base, leaving 10 bases between the germline ends. CDR3 length equals 14 residues. The CDR3 is CASSPRASGNTIYF. The CDR3, as DNA: TGCGCCAGCAGTCCCAGGGCGTCTGGAAACACCATATATTTT.

The DNA of the CDR3 is TGTGCCAGTAAATGGGCAGATTCCTACAATGAGCAGTTCTTC. Amino acid sequence: CASKWADSYNEQFF. The chain links TRBV19 to TRBJ2-1; D is unresolved. V lost 7 bases and J lost 1, with 11 bases in between. CDR1 LNHDA and CDR2 SQIVND come from the germline V gene (reference sequence). The CDR3 is 14 amino acids.

In this sample, this clone turned up a few times. The rearrangement joins TRBV9 to TRBJ2-7; 7 nucleotides align to TRBD1. Germline V lookup: CDR1 SGDLS, CDR2 YYNGEE. The CDR3 length is 15 residues. V lost 0 bases, J lost 0 bases, and 3 bases stayed unmatched. The CDR3 reads CASSVEGAPSYEQYF. CDR3 nucleotide sequence: TGTGCCAGCAGCGTAGAGGGGGCCCCCTCCTACGAGCAGTACTTC.

The chain couples TRBV4-1 to TRBJ2-7; 7 bases line up with TRBD1. Germline V gene lookup returns CDR1 MGHRA and CDR2 YSYEKL. The CDR3 runs to 18 residues. After removal of 0 bases from V and 2 bases from J, the junction contained 13 bases not matched to a gene. CDR3 DNA sequence: TGCGCCAGCAGCCAAGAATACAGGGGCAAACGATACCCCTACGAGCAGTACTTC. Its translation is CASSQEYRGKRYPYEQYF.

The chain recombines TRBV27 with TRBJ2-1, with 9 bases lining up with TRBD2. V trimming: 6 bases; J trimming: 0 bases; junction bases outside the gene matches: 6. Germline CDR1 and CDR2: MNHEY and SMNVEV (reference sequence). CDR3 length: 16 amino acids. This CDR3 reads CASRVSGSSSYNEQFF. In DNA form, the CDR3 reads TGTGCCAGCAGAGTTAGCGGGAGTAGCTCCTACAATGAGCAGTTCTTC.

V and J are TRBV5-1 and TRBJ2-7; no definite D call. Per germline, CDR1 SGHRS and CDR2 YFSETQ. V was clipped by 4 bases and J by 1 base, with 18 bases between them. The CDR3 extends over 16 amino acids. CDR3 loop: CASSLPAVGSSYEQYF. The CDR3 bases are TGCGCCAGCAGCCTACCGGCGGTTGGCTCGTCCTACGAGCAGTACTTC.

This clone was seen more than once but under ten times. This chain uses TRBV19 with TRBJ2-7; D remains ambiguous. V lost 3 bases, J lost 4 bases, and 13 bases lay in between. The CDR3 sequence is 14 residues long. The germline gives CDR1 LNHDA, CDR2 SQIVND (reference sequence). CDR3 in DNA: TGTGCCAGTAGTATTACGGCAGGATCGTACGAGCAGTACTTC. Translated, it gives CASSITAGSYEQYF.

The rearrangement links TRBV5-4 to TRBJ2-1; 10 nucleotides line up with TRBD2. This CDR3 has 17 amino acids. Losses at the gene ends were 1 base for V and 6 bases for J; bases not matched to a gene: 10. Germline V gene sequence: CDR1 SGHNT, CDR2 YYREEE (reference sequence). CDR3 sequence (DNA): TGTGCCAGCAGCTTGAGAATGACTAGCGGGTTGTTCAATGAGCAGTTCTTC. It yields the protein CASSLRMTSGLFNEQFF.

This clone was detected only a few times. The rearrangement joins TRBV19 to TRBJ1-1; D possibly corresponds to TRBD1 (5 bases). With 5 bases removed from V and 0 bases from J, the gap between germline ends came to 10 bases. From germline, CDR1 is LNHDA and CDR2 SQIVND (reference sequence). The CDR3 runs 14 residues. CDR3 sequence reads: CASSWGTMNTEAFF. In DNA form, the CDR3 reads TGTGCCAGTAGTTGGGGCACCATGAACACTGAAGCTTTCTTT. Full variable domain (remainder filled in from reference TRBV19 and TRBJ1-1): DGGITQSPKYLFRKEGQNVTLSCEQNLNHDAMYWYRQDPGQGLRLIYYSQIVNDFQKGDIAEGYSVSREKKESFPLTVTSAQKNPTAFYLCASSWGTMNTEAFFGQGTRLTVV.

This rearrangement joins TRBV7-9 to TRBJ2-7; 10 bases agree with TRBD1. This CDR3 has 15 residues. Trimming at V came to 5 bases and at J to 5 bases, leaving 9 bases not matched to a gene. CDR1 is SEHNR, CDR2 FQNEAQ, per germline (reference sequence). The CDR3 loop is CASSPTGQGIDEQYF. In DNA, the CDR3 is TGTGCCAGCAGCCCGACGGGACAGGGGATAGACGAGCAGTACTTC. The variable domain in full, with the rest retrieved from reference TRBV7-9 and TRBJ2-7, is DTGVSQNPRHKITKRGQNVTFRCDPISEHNRLYWYRQTLGQGPEFLTYFQNEAQLEKSRLLSDRFSAERPKGSFSTLEIQRTEQGDSAMYLCASSPTGQGIDEQYFGPGTRLTVT.

This clone was detected a few times. The chain links TRBV9 to TRBJ2-5, with D perhaps TRBD2 (6 bases). With 3 bases removed from V and 4 bases from J, the gap between germline ends came to 13 bases. This CDR3 comprises 14 residues. Per the germline V gene, CDR1 is SGDLS and CDR2 is YYNGEE. In nucleotides, the CDR3 is TGTGCCAGCAGCGAGGAGGGTGGGGTAGAGACCCAGTACTTC. It codes for CASSEEGGVETQYF.